Here is one T cell receptor beta chain with its context. Its antigen is unidentified. Authors' data handling: ImmunoSEQ output held junction-only sequences without quality scores, so filtering differed. The method was immunoSEQ multiplex PCR; TCRdb's version includes in-frame clones alone and lacks a portion of them. For V, J and clone size, that table is used; D and trimming come from the DNA. The sample holds about 600,000 clones; roughly 97% are singletons and the top ten take approximately 0.057%. The data originate from a study of shared clonotypes between healthy human individuals. Study results and caveats: Rarefaction gave evidence that sorted-subset sequencing remained incomplete despite large depth. A limitation of the genetic and exposure-history diversity represented arose from few donors. The four-donor shared clonotypes exceeded non-shared clonotypes in generation probability, with non-shared ones scoring lower.

V was trimmed by 6 bases and J by 6 bases, leaving 11 bases between them. The CDR3 runs to 13 residues. CDR1 WSHSY and CDR2 SAAADI come from the germline V gene. This TCR derives from a woman aged 25-40 years in good health. Material for sequencing was naive CD4+ T cells sorted from blood. As to subset: CD45RA+ positively selected. The chain combines TRBV10-2 with TRBJ2-2; TRBD1 is a possible D gene (6 bases). The CDR3 DNA is TGCGCCAGCAGCCAACAGGGAGCCGGGGAGCTGTTTTTT. This gives the protein CASSQQGAGELFF.